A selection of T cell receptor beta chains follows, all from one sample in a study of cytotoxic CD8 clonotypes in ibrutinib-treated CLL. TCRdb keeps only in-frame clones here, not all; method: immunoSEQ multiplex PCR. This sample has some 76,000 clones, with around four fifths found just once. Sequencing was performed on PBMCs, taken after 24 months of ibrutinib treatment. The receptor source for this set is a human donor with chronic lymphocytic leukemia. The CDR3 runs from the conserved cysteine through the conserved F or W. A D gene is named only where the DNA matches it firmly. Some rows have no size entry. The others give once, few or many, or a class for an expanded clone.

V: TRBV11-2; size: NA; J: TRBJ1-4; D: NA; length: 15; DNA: TGTGCCAGCAGTTTGGGGAGCGGCGGGGGTGAAAAACTGTTTTTT; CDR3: CASSLGSGGGEKLFF
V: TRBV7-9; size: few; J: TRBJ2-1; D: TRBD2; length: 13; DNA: TGTGCCAGCAGCGCCGGGACTAGCGGACCCTCGTTCTTC; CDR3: CASSAGTSGPSFF
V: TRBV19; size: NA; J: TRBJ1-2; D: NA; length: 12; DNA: TGTGCCAGTACCCCCGCTGGCTATGGCTACACCTTC; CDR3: CASTPAGYGYTF
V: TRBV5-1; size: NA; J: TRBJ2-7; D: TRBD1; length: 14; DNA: TGCGCCAGCAGCTTGCAGGGGGCGCGCGACGAGCAGTACTTC; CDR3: CASSLQGARDEQYF
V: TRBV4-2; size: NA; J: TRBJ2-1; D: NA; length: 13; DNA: TGTGCCAGCAGCTGGCAGAATTACAATGAGCAGTTCTTC; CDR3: CASSWQNYNEQFF
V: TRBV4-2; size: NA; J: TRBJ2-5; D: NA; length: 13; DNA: TGTGCCAGCAGCCTTCGGTCCCAAGAGACCCAGTACTTC; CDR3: CASSLRSQETQYF
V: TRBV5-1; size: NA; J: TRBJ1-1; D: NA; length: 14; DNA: TGCGCCAGCAGCTTGGGGGGAATAAGGACTGAAGCTTTCTTT; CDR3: CASSLGGIRTEAFF
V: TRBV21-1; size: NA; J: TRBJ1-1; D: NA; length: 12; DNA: TGTGCCAGGGGACAGGAAAACACTGAAGCTTTCTTT; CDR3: CARGQENTEAFF
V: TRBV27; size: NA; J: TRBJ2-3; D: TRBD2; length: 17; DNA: TGTGCCAGCAGTTTATGGCTAGCGGGAGGGCCCCTAGGTACGCAGTATTTT; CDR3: CASSLWLAGGPLGTQYF
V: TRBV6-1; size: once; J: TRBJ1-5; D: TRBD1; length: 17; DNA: TGTGCCAGCAGTGGGACGCTGGACAGGGGGCGGTTTCAGCCCCAGCATTTT; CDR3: CASSGTLDRGRFQPQHF
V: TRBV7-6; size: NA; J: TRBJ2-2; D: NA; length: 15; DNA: TGTGCCAGCAGCCCGAACAGCGACGGTGGCGGGGAGCTGTTTTTT; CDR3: CASSPNSDGGGELFF
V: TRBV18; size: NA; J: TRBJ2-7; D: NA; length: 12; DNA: TGTGCCAGCTCGCCAAACAGGGACGAGCAGTACTTC; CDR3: CASSPNRDEQYF
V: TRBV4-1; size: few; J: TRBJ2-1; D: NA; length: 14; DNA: TGCGCCAGCAGCCAAGATTTAGCTGGGGGTGAGCAGTTCTTC; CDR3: CASSQDLAGGEQFF
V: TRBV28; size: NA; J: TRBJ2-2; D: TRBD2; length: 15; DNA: TGTGCCAGTAGACTAGCGGGAGTCAGAACCGGGGAGCTGTTTTTT; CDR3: CASRLAGVRTGELFF
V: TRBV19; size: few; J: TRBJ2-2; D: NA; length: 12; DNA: TGTGCCAGTAGCATCAACACCGGGGAGCTGTTTTTT; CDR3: CASSINTGELFF
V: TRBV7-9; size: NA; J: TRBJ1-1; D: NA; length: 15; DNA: TGTGCCAGCAGCCGATCGGAAGGGGCGAGGGGGATCGCTTTCTTT; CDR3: CASSRSEGARGIAFF
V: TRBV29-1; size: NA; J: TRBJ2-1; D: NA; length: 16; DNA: TGCAGCGTTCCTCACTTTTGGGGAAGCTCCTACAATGAGCAGTTCTTC; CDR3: CSVPHFWGSSYNEQFF
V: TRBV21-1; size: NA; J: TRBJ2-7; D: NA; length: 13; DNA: TGTGCCAGCAGCGTGACAGGTGTCTACGAGCAGTACTTC; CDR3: CASSVTGVYEQYF
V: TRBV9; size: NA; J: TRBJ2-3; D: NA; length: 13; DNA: TGTGCCAGCAGCGAGGGTAGCACAGATACGCAGTATTTT; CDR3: CASSEGSTDTQYF
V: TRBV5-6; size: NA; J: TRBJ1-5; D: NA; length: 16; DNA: TGTGCCAGCAGCGCAACACAGGGTATCGGCAATCAGCCCCAGCATTTT; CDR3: CASSATQGIGNQPQHF
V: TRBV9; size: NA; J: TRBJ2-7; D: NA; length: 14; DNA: TGTGCCAGCAGCGTAGCCATGACAGGTTACGAGCAGTACTTC; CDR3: CASSVAMTGYEQYF
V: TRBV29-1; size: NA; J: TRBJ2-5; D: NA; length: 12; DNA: TGCAGCCTTTATGGGGTCCGGGAGACCCAGTACTTC; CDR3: CSLYGVRETQYF
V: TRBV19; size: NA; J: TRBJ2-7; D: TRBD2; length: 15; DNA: TGTGCCAGTAGTGTCGGACTAGCGGGAGTCTACGAGCAGTACTTC; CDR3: CASSVGLAGVYEQYF
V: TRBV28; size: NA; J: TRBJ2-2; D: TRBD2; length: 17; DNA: TGTGCCAGCACTAGCGGGAGGGCCGGTTTCTACACCGGGGAGCTGTTTTTT; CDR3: CASTSGRAGFYTGELFF
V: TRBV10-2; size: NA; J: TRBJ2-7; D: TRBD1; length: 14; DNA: TGCGCCAGCAGCCGGACAGGGGACTCCTACGAGCAGTACTTC; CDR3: CASSRTGDSYEQYF
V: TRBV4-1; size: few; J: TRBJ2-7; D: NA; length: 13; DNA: TGCGCCAGCAGCCAGATTCCTACGTACGAGCAGTACTTC; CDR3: CASSQIPTYEQYF
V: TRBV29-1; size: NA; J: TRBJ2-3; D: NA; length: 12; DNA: TGCAGCGTTGTTCCAGGTGGGGATACGCAGTATTTT; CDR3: CSVVPGGDTQYF
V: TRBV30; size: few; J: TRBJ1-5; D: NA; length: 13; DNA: TGTGCCTGGAGCTCAGGGGTAGGTCAGCCCCAGCATTTT; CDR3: CAWSSGVGQPQHF
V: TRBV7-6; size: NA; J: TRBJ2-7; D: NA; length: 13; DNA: TGTGCCAGCAGCTTAGTCTTGGGCTACGAGCAGTACTTC; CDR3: CASSLVLGYEQYF
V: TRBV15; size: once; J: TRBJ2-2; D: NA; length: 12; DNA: TGTGCCACCAGCAGGACCCCGGGGGAGCTGTTTTTT; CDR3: CATSRTPGELFF
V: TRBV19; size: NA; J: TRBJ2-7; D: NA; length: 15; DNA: TGTGCCAGTAGTCCATCTGGGGCGATCTCCTACGAGCAGTACTTC; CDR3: CASSPSGAISYEQYF
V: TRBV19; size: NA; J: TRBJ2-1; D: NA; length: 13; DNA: TGTGCCAGTAGTGCCGGCCAGGGGAGAGAGCAGTTCTTC; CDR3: CASSAGQGREQFF
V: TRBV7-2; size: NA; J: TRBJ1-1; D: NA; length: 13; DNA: TGTGCCAGCAGCTATAGCAGCGCCTTGGGGGCTTTCTTT; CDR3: CASSYSSALGAFF
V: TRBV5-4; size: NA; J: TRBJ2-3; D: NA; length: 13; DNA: TGTGCCAGCAGCCCATGGGCCTCACGTACGCAGTATTTT; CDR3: CASSPWASRTQYF
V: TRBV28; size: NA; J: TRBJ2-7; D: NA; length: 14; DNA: TGTGCCAGCAGTTTACCTACTGGCCCCTACGAGCAGTACTTC; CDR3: CASSLPTGPYEQYF
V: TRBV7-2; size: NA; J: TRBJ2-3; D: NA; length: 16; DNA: TGTGCCAGCAGCTCAGGAACGCACAGGGGCACAGATACGCAGTATTTT; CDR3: CASSSGTHRGTDTQYF
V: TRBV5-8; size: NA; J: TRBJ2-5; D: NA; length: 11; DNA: TGTGCCAGCTCTCTTGTAGAGACCCAGTACTTC; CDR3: CASSLVETQYF
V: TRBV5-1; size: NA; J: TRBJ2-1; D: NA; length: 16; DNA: TGCGCCAGCAGCACCGGACTAACCAGCTCCTACAATGAGCAGTTCTTC; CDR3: CASSTGLTSSYNEQFF
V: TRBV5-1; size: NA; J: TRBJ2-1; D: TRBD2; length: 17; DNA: TGCGCCAGCAGCCTTTCAGGACTAGCGGGAGGATACAATGAGCAGTTCTTC; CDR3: CASSLSGLAGGYNEQFF
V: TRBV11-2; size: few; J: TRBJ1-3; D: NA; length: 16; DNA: TGTGCCAGCAGCTTAGTTTCGGCCAACTCTGGAAACACCATATATTTT; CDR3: CASSLVSANSGNTIYF
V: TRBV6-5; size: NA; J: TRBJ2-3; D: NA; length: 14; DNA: TGTGCCAGCAGTCCCGGGAAATACACAGATACGCAGTATTTT; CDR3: CASSPGKYTDTQYF
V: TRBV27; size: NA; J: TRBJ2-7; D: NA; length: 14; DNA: TGTGCCAGCAGTCAGGGGGGACTAAGCTACGAGCAGTACTTC; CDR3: CASSQGGLSYEQYF
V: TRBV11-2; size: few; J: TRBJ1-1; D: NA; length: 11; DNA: TGTGCCAGCAGCTTAAACCAGAAAGCTTTCTTT; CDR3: CASSLNQKAFF
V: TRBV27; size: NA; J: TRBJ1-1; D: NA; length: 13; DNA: TGTGCCACCAGCCGAAGTCGGAACACTGAAGCTTTCTTT; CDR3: CATSRSRNTEAFF
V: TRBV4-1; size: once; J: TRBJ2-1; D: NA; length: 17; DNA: TGCGCCAGCAGCCAGGCCCCCCGGGCCTTTGGGCCAAATGAGCAGTTCTTC; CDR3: CASSQAPRAFGPNEQFF
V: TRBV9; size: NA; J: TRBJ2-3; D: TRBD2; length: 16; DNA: TGTGCCAGCAGCGTGGTAGCGGGAGGCGGGTTCGGTACGCAGTATTTT; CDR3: CASSVVAGGGFGTQYF